This TCR beta chain stems from a study of glioma-infiltrating T cells. Trimming took 3 bases from V and 8 from J, leaving 11 bases between them. Germline V gives CDR1 SGHRS, CDR2 YFSETQ. The CDR3 runs 12 residues. Findings and caveats of the study: Non-neoplastic patients had below-expected tissue-blood divergence, while all gliomas exceeded expectation. Only very few CDR3 sequences appeared in both tissue and blood.

This clonotype was picked up a small number of times. Its specificity is unknown. TCR alpha and beta CDR3 regions were amplified from RNA using iRepertoire nested multiplex PCR. One-step reverse transcription and amplification started from around 100-400 ng of tissue mRNA or PBMC total RNA. TCRdb fed the multiplex PCR reads into MiXCR, producing one record per CDR3 protein. The profile covers some 160,000 distinct CDR3 sequences, with under 55% appearing a single time and roughly 5.2% taken by the ten largest. The receptor's source is a human donor with low-grade glioma or glioblastoma, undergoing nonglioma brain surgery, or in good health (not recorded which). Input material: glioma tissue, nonneoplastic brain tissue, or PBMCs (not recorded which). The chain carries TRBV5-1 and TRBJ1-1; D gene unclear. The CDR3 loop reads CASSSEGREAFF. The CDR3 nucleotides read TGCGCCAGCAGCTCCGAAGGGAGAGAAGCTTTCTTT.